This T cell receptor (beta chain) is from a study of cytomegalovirus exposure and HLA in healthy donors. Findings of the study overall: Usually a TCR sequence was rare, but some public TCRs were found in many donors. Sequencing likely generated an artifact that appeared as a cluster of highly shared sequence variants.

Trimming stripped 2 bases from V and 0 bases from J, with 10 bases between. This CDR3 region has 15 residues. CDR1 is SGHRS and CDR2 is YFSETQ in the germline V gene. Comments on this clone: Its specificity is unknown.

Vbeta (60) and Jbeta (13) primers were used in the PCR. TCRdb's table, derived via immunoSEQ multiplex PCR, lists solely in-frame clones and lacks some. This table lists more than 200,000 clones. Input material: PBMCs. This chain links TRBV5-1 with TRBJ2-3; D possibly corresponds to TRBD1 (5 bases). The receptor's source is a woman in her 30s in good health and CMV-seropositive. The CDR3 sequence: CASSLTGASTDTQYF. The CDR3 DNA reads TGCGCCAGCAGCTTAACAGGCGCTAGCACAGATACGCAGTATTTT.